These 9 T cell receptor beta chains share one sample of origin, sequenced in a study of cytotoxic CD8 clonotypes in ibrutinib-treated CLL. The assay was immunoSEQ multiplex PCR, and TCRdb's table has in-frame clones only and misses some. The repertoire has about 300,000 clones, approximately 76% of them found once; the top ten carry around 6%. Sample: PBMCs, taken at disease progression, from a patient treated with ibrutinib. The receptor set was obtained from a human donor with chronic lymphocytic leukemia.

This clone was seen a few times. The chain links TRBV11-1 to TRBJ1-3; no clear D. In germline, CDR1 is SGHAT, CDR2 FQDESV (reference sequence). The CDR3 loop spans 14 amino acids. V shed 3 bases and J shed 0 bases, with 6 bases lying between them. The CDR3 loop is CASSLGSSGNTIYF. Here the CDR3 DNA reads TGTGCCAGCAGCTTGGGCAGCTCTGGAAACACCATATATTTT.

The chain carries TRBV11-2 and TRBJ2-7; weak D call: TRBD2 (6 bases). Between the trimmed V and J ends, which lost 5 bases and 0 bases, there was a span of 20 bases. Germline CDR1 and CDR2: SGHAT and FQNNGV. CDR3 length: 17 amino acids. This chain's CDR3 is CASSPARVGLPSYEQYF. The CDR3 bases are TGTGCCAGCAGCCCTGCACGCGTGGGACTGCCCTCCTACGAGCAGTACTTC.

The J gene is TRBJ2-7, the V gene TRBV5-6; D is perhaps TRBD1 or TRBD2 (6 bases each). The CDR3 spans 13 residues. Deletions cut 5 bases from V and 7 bases from J, with 16 bases between. Germline CDR1 is SGHDT and CDR2 is YYEEEE. CDR3 coding DNA: TGTGCCAGCAGACAGGGACTCACAGGAGAGCAGTACTTC. It specifies CASRQGLTGEQYF.

The chain recombines TRBV21-1 with TRBJ2-7; the table's D call, TRBD1, has no DNA check behind it. TRBV21-1 is listed as a pseudogene. The CDR3 is 14 amino acids. The CDR3 reads CASKGDRVSYEQYF. Written as DNA, the CDR3 is TGTGCCAGCAAGGGGGACAGGGTCTCCTACGAGCAGTACTTC.

This chain uses TRBV4-3 with TRBJ2-7; possible D gene TRBD2, 6 bases. The CDR3 extends over 15 amino acids. The V gene's germline CDR1 is LGHNA and CDR2 YSLEER. The germline V and J ends were trimmed by 1 base and 2 bases, with 12 bases remaining between them. The chain's CDR3 is CASSQANSGTYEQYF. In nucleotides, the CDR3 is TGCGCCAGCAGCCAAGCGAATAGCGGAACCTACGAGCAGTACTTC.

The chain couples TRBV19 to TRBJ1-1, with a possible D match to TRBD1 (5 bases). V lost 3 bases, J lost 3 bases, and 17 bases lay in between. Germline CDR1 is LNHDA and CDR2 is SQIVND (reference sequence). This CDR3 has 16 residues. CDR3 bases: TGTGCCAGTAGTATCGTAGGGGCTGGGATCCACACTGAAGCTTTCTTT. Translation: CASSIVGAGIHTEAFF.

This chain uses TRBV4-1 with TRBJ2-3, with D perhaps assigned TRBD1 or TRBD2 (5 bases each). V was shortened by 1 base and J by 3 bases, with 17 bases between the two germline ends. Looked up from germline, CDR1 is MGHRA and CDR2 is YSYEKL. CDR3 length equals 17 residues. CDR3 protein: CASSQAGLLRGTDTQYF. The CDR3 DNA is TGCGCCAGCAGCCAAGCGGGGCTATTAAGGGGTACAGATACGCAGTATTTT.

A single count supports this clone. J is TRBJ2-5 and V is TRBV25-1; 12 bases align to TRBD2. With 8 bases clipped from V and 2 bases from J, the junction kept 6 bases outside the gene matches. The CDR3 spans 15 residues. The germline CDR1 and CDR2 sequences are MGHDK and SYGVNS. The CDR3 sequence is CASASSGRGQETQYF. The CDR3 region has the DNA TGTGCCAGCGCCTCTAGCGGGAGGGGTCAAGAGACCCAGTACTTC. Variable domain in full (rest from reference TRBV25-1 and TRBJ2-5): EADIYQTPRYLVIGTGKKITLECSQTMGHDKMYWYQQDPGMELHLIHYSYGVNSTEKGDLSSESTVSRIRTEHFPLTLESARPSHTSQYLCASASSGRGQETQYFGPGTRLLVL.

V and J are TRBV6-5 and TRBJ2-1; possible D gene TRBD2, 6 bases. The V end lost 8 bases, the J end lost 7 bases, and 15 bases lay between the germline ends. The CDR3 sequence is 13 residues long. Germline assignment: CDR1 MNHEY and CDR2 SVGAGI. CDR3 loop: CASRGAGGNEQFF. The DNA for the CDR3 is TGTGCCAGCCGCGGGGCTGGGGGAAATGAGCAGTTCTTC.